Included here is one T cell receptor (beta chain) sequence, with context. The CDR3 covers 15 residues. Trimming stripped 2 bases from V and 6 bases from J, with 16 bases between. CDR1 is MDHEN, CDR2 SYDVKM, per germline. This sample is drawn from a study of blood T cell repertoires in COVID-19. Across the study: Donors in the United States, Italy and Spain gave samples during acute or convalescent COVID-19.

Libraries were prepared by immunoSEQ multiplex PCR; TCRdb keeps only in-frame clonotypes and omits some of them. This sample carries 400,000 to 550,000 clones, around 88% of them seen once, and the ten largest clones take 4% to 4.5%. The TCR originated in a woman aged 25 to 39 with acute or convalescent COVID-19. Source material: peripheral blood. V and J are TRBV28 and TRBJ1-2, with D uncertain. The CDR3 nucleotides are TGTGCCAGCAGTTTAAATTATAGCTGGAAGAATGGCTACACCTTC. Its protein product is CASSLNYSWKNGYTF.